These T cell receptor beta chains were read from a single sample in a study of cytomegalovirus exposure and HLA in healthy donors. Assay used: immunoSEQ multiplex PCR; TCRdb lists only in-frame clones, some missing. The data contain fewer than 100,000 clones, 7.6% of them singletons. The sample taken for sequencing was PBMCs. These receptors were obtained from a man aged 50 or older in good health and CMV-seronegative. Each CDR3 is given with its conserved first and last residue. The D gene is left open where the match is weak. Only some rows state a clone size, as once, few, many or a class for expanded clones.

V gene: TRBV19
D gene: -
clone size: -
J gene: TRBJ2-2
CDR3 DNA: TGTGCCAGTAGTCTCCGTATATCCGGGGAGCTGTTTTTT
CDR3 protein: CASSLRISGELFF

V gene: TRBV5-1
D gene: -
clone size: -
J gene: TRBJ1-1
CDR3 DNA: TGCGCCAGCAGAGCACAGGGCCAAATGAACACTGAAGCTTTCTTT
CDR3 protein: CASRAQGQMNTEAFF

V gene: TRBV4-2
D gene: TRBD1
clone size: -
J gene: TRBJ2-7
CDR3 DNA: TGTGCCAGCAGCCAAGACGGGACAGGGTGGGAGCAGTACTTC
CDR3 protein: CASSQDGTGWEQYF

V gene: TRBV11-2
D gene: -
clone size: -
J gene: TRBJ1-4
CDR3 DNA: TGTGCCAGCAGCCCGGGACATGCAACTAATGAAAAACTGTTTTTT
CDR3 protein: CASSPGHATNEKLFF

V gene: TRBV7-9
D gene: -
clone size: -
J gene: TRBJ2-5
CDR3 DNA: TGTGCCAGCAGCTTATTGGGCTTGGATCAAGAGACCCAGTACTTC
CDR3 protein: CASSLLGLDQETQYF

V gene: TRBV28
D gene: TRBD2
clone size: few
J gene: TRBJ2-3
CDR3 DNA: TGTGCCAGCAGTACACCCATAGCGGGAGACTGGGATACGCAGTATTTT
CDR3 protein: CASSTPIAGDWDTQYF

V gene: TRBV9
D gene: TRBD2
clone size: -
J gene: TRBJ2-3
CDR3 DNA: TGTGCCAGCAGCGGAGATGGGACTAGTCTTGGAGATACGCAGTATTTT
CDR3 protein: CASSGDGTSLGDTQYF

V gene: TRBV5-1
D gene: TRBD1
clone size: -
J gene: TRBJ2-7
CDR3 DNA: TGCGCCAGCAGCTTGACAGGGGAGAGTTACGAGCAGTACTTC
CDR3 protein: CASSLTGESYEQYF

V gene: TRBV19
D gene: -
clone size: -
J gene: TRBJ1-3
CDR3 DNA: TGTGCCAGTAGCCGGGCTGTCGCACTCGGGGACACCATATATTTT
CDR3 protein: CASSRAVALGDTIYF

V gene: TRBV28
D gene: TRBD1
clone size: -
J gene: TRBJ2-7
CDR3 DNA: TGTGCCAGCAGTGACAGGGTTCGGTACGAGCAGTACTTC
CDR3 protein: CASSDRVRYEQYF

V gene: TRBV6-5
D gene: -
clone size: -
J gene: TRBJ1-1
CDR3 DNA: TGTGCCAGCACTCCCGACGGGGGAAACGGTGAAGCTTTCTTT
CDR3 protein: CASTPDGGNGEAFF

V gene: TRBV18
D gene: -
clone size: -
J gene: TRBJ2-7
CDR3 DNA: TGTGCCAGCTCACAAAACAGGGACGAGCAGTACTTC
CDR3 protein: CASSQNRDEQYF

V gene: TRBV2
D gene: TRBD1
clone size: few
J gene: TRBJ1-2
CDR3 DNA: TGTGCCAGCAGTGAAGGAGGGGGCGACTATGGCTACACCTTC
CDR3 protein: CASSEGGGDYGYTF